The 2 T cell receptor beta chains presented below share a single source sample, sequenced in a study of vaccination effects on CD4 cells after COVID-19. Sequencing was performed with immunoSEQ multiplex PCR; in TCRdb, only in-frame clones are kept and a portion is missing. The table includes 75,000 to 100,000 clones, roughly 80% detected once. No antigens are known for them. Using viral peptide pools, the ViraFEST assay grew out antigen-specific CD4+ T cells prior to sequencing. Following 10 days of culture, CD4+ T cells were isolated. Participants received two doses of either the BNT162b2 or mRNA-1273 vaccine. The sequenced sample was CD4+ T cells from PBMCs cultured with HCoV-OC43 spike peptides, obtained after COVID-19 vaccination. Subset: HCoV-OC43 spike overlapping peptide pool stimulation. The receptors here all came from a human donor who received a COVID-19 vaccine.

The rearrangement joins TRBV5-1 to TRBJ1-5; D is undetermined. Deletions cut 1 base from V and 3 bases from J, with 8 bases between. The CDR3 loop spans 14 amino acids. CDR1 SGHRS and CDR2 YFSETQ come from the germline V gene. The CDR3 DNA reads as TGCGCCAGCAGCTTGAATGGTGCCAATCAGCCCCAGCATTTT. Translated, it gives CASSLNGANQPQHF.

J is TRBJ1-3 and V is TRBV10-3; D might be TRBD1 (5 bases). This CDR3 comprises 15 residues. CDR1 ENHRY and CDR2 SYGVKD come from the germline V gene. V shed 7 bases and J shed 4 bases, with 17 bases lying between them. The CDR3 DNA is TGTGCCATCACCCGGGACTCTAATCCCGGAAACACCATATATTTT. The encoded protein is CAITRDSNPGNTIYF.